This T cell receptor beta chain was retrieved from a study of OX40 agonist ivuxolimab in advanced cancers. Whole-study findings and limits: Researchers report that CD8+ T cells had, on average, more expanded clones than CD4+. Dosing at 0.1 to 3.0 mg/kg was accompanied by clonal expansion of CD4+ and CD8+ blood T cells by week 6.

A word on this clone: The target antigen is unknown.

CDR1 and CDR2 (germline): MNHNS, SASEGT. V was pared by 8 bases and J by 7 bases, with 9 bases between. The CDR3 has 11 amino acids. Generated by immunoSEQ multiplex PCR, the TCRdb table keeps only in-frame clones and is missing some. The sample has 60,000 to 90,000 clones, around 86% seen once; the top ten hold 5.5% to 8%. The genes are TRBV6-1 and TRBJ2-1, with D possibly being TRBD1 (6 bases). This clonotype was obtained from an adult with an advanced solid tumor such as melanoma, head and neck, liver or kidney cancer. This material consisted of CD4+ or CD8+ T cells sorted from blood, taken in a trial of the OX40 agonist ivuxolimab. The CDR3 region has the DNA TGTGCCAGCGGGACACTTAATGAGCAGTTCTTC. This sequence encodes CASGTLNEQFF.